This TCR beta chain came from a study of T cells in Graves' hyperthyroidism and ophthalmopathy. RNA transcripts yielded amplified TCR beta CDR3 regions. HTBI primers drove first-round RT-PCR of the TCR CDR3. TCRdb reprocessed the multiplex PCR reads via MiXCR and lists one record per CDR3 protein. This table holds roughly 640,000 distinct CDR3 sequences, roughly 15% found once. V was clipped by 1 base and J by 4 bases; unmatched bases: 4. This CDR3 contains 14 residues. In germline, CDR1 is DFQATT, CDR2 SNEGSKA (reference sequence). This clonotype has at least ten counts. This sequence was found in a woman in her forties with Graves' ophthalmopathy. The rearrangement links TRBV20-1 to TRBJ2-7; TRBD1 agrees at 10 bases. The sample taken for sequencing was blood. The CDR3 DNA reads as TGCAGTGCTAGAGGGGACAGGGGATCTTACGAGCAGTACTTC. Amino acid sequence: CSARGDRGSYEQYF.